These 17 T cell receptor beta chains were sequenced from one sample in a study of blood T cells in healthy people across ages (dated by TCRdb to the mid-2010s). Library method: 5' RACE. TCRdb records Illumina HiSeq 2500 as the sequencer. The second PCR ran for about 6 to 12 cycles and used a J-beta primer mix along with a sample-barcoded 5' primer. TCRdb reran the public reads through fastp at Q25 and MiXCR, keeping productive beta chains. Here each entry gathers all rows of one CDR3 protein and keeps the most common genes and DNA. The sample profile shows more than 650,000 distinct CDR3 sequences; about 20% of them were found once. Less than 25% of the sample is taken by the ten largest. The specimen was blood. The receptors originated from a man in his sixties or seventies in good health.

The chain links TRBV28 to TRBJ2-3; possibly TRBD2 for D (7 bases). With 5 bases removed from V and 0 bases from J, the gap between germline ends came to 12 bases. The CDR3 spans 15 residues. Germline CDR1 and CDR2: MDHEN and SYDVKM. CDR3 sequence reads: CASSEGGPSTDTQYF. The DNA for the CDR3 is TGTGCCAGCAGTGAGGGGGGGCCCAGCACAGATACGCAGTATTTT.

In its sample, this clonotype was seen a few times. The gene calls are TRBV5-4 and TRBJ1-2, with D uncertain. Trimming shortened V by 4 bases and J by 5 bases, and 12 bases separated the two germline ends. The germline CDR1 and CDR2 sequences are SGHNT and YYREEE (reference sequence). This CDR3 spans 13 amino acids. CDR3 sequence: CASSLRWDYGYTF. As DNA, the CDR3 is TGTGCCAGCAGCCTGCGTTGGGATTATGGCTACACCTTC.

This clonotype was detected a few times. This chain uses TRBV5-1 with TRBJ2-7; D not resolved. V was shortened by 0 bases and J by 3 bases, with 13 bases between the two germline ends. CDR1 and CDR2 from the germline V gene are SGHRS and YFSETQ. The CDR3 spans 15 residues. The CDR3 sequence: CASSLVSTRSYEQYF. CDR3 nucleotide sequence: TGCGCCAGCAGCTTGGTAAGCACACGGAGCTACGAGCAGTACTTC.

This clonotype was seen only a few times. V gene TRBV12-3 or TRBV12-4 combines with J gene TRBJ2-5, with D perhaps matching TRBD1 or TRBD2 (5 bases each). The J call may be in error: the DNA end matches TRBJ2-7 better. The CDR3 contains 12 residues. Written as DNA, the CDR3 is TGCGCCAGCAGTTTGTGGGGGTCCGAGCAGTACGTC. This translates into CASSLWGSEQYV.

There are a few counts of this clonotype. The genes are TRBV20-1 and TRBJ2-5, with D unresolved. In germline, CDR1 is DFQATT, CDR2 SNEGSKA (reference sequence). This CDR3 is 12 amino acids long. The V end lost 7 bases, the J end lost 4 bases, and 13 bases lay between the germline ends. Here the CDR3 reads CSGHSPPETQYF. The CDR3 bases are TGCAGTGGACACTCACCGCCAGAGACCCAGTACTTC.

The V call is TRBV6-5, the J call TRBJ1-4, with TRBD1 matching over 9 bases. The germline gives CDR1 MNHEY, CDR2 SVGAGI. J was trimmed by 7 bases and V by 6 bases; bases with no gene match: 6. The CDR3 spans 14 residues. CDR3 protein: CASRKTGGSEKLFF. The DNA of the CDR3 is TGTGCCAGCAGGAAAACAGGGGGCAGTGAAAAACTGTTTTTT.

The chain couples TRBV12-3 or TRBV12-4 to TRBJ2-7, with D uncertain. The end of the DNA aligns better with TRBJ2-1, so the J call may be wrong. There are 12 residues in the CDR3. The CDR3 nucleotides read TGTGCCAGCAGTCCCCTGTTGTCTGAGCAGTTCTTC. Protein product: CASSPLLSEQFF.

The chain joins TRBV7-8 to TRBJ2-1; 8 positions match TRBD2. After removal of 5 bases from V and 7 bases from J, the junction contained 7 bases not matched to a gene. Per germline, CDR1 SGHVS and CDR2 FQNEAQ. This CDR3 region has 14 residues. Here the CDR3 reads CASSPPGTRNEQFF. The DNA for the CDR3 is TGTGCCAGCAGCCCACCCGGGACTAGAAATGAGCAGTTCTTC.

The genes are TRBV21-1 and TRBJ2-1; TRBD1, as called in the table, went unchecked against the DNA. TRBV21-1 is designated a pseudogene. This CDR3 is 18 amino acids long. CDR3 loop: CASPNQPDRVGHRNEQFF. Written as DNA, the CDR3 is TGTGCCAGCCCCAACCAACCGGACAGGGTCGGACATCGAAATGAGCAGTTCTTC.

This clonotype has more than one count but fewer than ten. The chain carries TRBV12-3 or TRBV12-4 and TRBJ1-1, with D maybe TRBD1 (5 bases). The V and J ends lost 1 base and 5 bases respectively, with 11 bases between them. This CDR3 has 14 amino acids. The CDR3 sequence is CASSLVGAETEAFF. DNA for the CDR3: TGTGCCAGCAGTTTAGTTGGGGCGGAAACTGAAGCTTTCTTT.

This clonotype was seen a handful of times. CDR3 sequence: CASSEGRTEAFF. For the CDR3, the DNA is TGTGCCAGCTCAGAAGGACGGACCGAAGCTTTCTTT. This rearrangement joins TRBV18 to TRBJ1-1; D unresolved. The CDR3 has 12 amino acids. Trimming pared 5 bases from V and 8 bases from J, leaving 12 bases between. Germline CDR1 and CDR2: KGHSH and LQKENI.

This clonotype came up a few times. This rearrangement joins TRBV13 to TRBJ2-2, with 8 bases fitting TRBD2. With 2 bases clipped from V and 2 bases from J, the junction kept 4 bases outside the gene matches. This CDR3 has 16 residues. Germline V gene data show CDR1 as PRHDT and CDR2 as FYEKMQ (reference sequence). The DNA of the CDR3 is TGTGCCAGCAGCTTATTCGGACTAGCTAACACCGGGGAGCTGTTTTTT. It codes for CASSLFGLANTGELFF.

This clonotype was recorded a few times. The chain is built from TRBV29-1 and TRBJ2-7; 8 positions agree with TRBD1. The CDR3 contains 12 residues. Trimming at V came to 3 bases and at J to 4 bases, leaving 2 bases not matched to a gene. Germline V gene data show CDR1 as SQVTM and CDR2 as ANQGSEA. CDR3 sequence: CSVDGTGYEQYF. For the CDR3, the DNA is TGCAGCGTTGATGGGACAGGATACGAGCAGTACTTC.

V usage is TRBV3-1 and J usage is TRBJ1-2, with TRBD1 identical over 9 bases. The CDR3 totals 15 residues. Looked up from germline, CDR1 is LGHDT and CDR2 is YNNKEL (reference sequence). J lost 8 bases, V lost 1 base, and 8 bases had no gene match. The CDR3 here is CASSQVWGQGRGYTF. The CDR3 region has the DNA TGTGCCAGCAGCCAAGTTTGGGGACAGGGCCGAGGCTACACCTTC.

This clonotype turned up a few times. The DNA for the CDR3 is TGCAGTGCTTCTACAAGGGAACTGTTTTTT. Translated: CSASTRELFF. V and J are TRBV20-1 and TRBJ1-4; D is uncertain. The germline gives CDR1 DFQATT, CDR2 SNEGSKA (reference sequence). The CDR3 runs to 10 residues. Trimming cost V 5 bases and J 12 bases, with 10 bases left between them.

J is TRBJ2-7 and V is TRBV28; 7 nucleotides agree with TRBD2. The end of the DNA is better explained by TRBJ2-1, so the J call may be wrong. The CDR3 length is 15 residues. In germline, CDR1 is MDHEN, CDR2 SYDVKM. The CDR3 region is CASSPTLASLREQFF. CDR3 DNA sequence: TGTGCCAGCAGTCCGACACTAGCGTCCCTTCGGGAGCAGTTCTTC.

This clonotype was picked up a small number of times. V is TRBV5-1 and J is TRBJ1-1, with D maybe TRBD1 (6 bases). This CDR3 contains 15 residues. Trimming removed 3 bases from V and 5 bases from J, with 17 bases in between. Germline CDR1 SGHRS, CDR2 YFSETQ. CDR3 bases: TGCGCCAGCAGCTCCGCAGGAGGGGGAGGGACTGAAGCTTTCTTT. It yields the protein CASSSAGGGGTEAFF.